The 24 T cell receptor beta chains listed next were all sequenced from one sample in a study of shared T cell receptors in the human thymus. The table came from immunoSEQ multiplex PCR; TCRdb's copy has only in-frame clones and leaves some out. This sample carries approximately 760,000 clones, approximately 83% of them seen once, and the ten largest clones take roughly 0.01%. These data were also reused for a study on human thymus T cells.

The sequenced sample was thymocytes. These receptors originate from a girl under three years old with a congenital heart defect.

This sequence joins TRBV4-2 and TRBJ1-6, with a possible D match to TRBD1 (5 bases). There are 15 residues in the CDR3. Deletions cut 0 bases from V and 5 bases from J, with 8 bases between. Germline V lookup: CDR1 LGHNA, CDR2 YNFKEQ. The CDR3 DNA reads as TGTGCCAGCAGCCAAGATTGGGGGGATAATTCACCCCTCCACTTT. Its translation: CASSQDWGDNSPLHF.

This chain links TRBV27 with TRBJ2-7; 7 bases align to TRBD1. From germline, CDR1 is MNHEY and CDR2 SMNVEV (reference sequence). The CDR3 sequence is 16 residues long. With 5 bases clipped from V and 3 bases from J, the junction kept 13 bases outside the gene matches. The CDR3 loop is CASSLGQDPFLYEQYF. The CDR3 nucleotides read TGTGCCAGCAGTCTCGGACAGGATCCCTTCCTCTACGAGCAGTACTTC.

The chain has TRBV11-2 and TRBJ1-3; D remains ambiguous. The CDR3 length is 14 residues. V was pared by 1 base and J by 2 bases, with 6 bases between. The V gene's germline CDR1 is SGHAT and CDR2 FQNNGV. The CDR3 region has the DNA TGTGCCAGCAGCTTAGGAGGCCCTGGAAACACCATATATTTT. It translates to CASSLGGPGNTIYF.

This chain uses TRBV7-6 with TRBJ2-1; TRBD2 matches at 8 bases. CDR3 size: 15 residues. V shed 5 bases, J shed 4 bases, and the junction held 7 bases outside the gene matches. The germline V gene encodes CDR1 SGHVS and CDR2 FNYEAQ. CDR3 loop: CASSVRTSLYNEQFF. CDR3 DNA sequence: TGTGCCAGCAGCGTAAGGACTAGCTTGTACAATGAGCAGTTCTTC. Drawing the rest from reference TRBV7-6 and TRBJ2-1, the complete variable domain is GAGVSQSPRYKVTKRGQDVALRCDPISGHVSLYWYRQALGQGPEFLTYFNYEAQQDKSGLPNDRFSAERPEGSISTLTIQRTEQRDSAMYRCASSVRTSLYNEQFFGPGTRLTVL.

The chain joins TRBV7-6 to TRBJ1-3; D gene uncertain. In germline, CDR1 is SGHVS, CDR2 FNYEAQ. V was cut by 5 bases and J by 3 bases, with 11 bases left in between. This CDR3 spans 14 amino acids. The CDR3 region has the DNA TGTGCCAGCAGCCCTACCCCAGGTGGAAACACCATATATTTT. Its protein product is CASSPTPGGNTIYF.

This clone was seen only a few times. The CDR3 nucleotides are TGTGCCAGCAGCTTTCGGGCGGGAGATGGCTACACCTTC. Residues: CASSFRAGDGYTF. The rearrangement joins TRBV5-4 to TRBJ1-2, with no clear D. V lost 2 bases and J lost 6, with 11 bases in between. The germline gives CDR1 SGHNT, CDR2 YYREEE (reference sequence). The CDR3 sequence is 13 residues long.

This chain connects TRBV4-3 to TRBJ1-1; D gene ambiguous. The CDR3 extends over 16 amino acids. Germline V gene data show CDR1 as LGHNA and CDR2 as YSLEER. Between the trimmed V and J ends, which lost 0 bases and 0 bases, there was a span of 11 bases. This chain's CDR3 is CASSQDRGTMNTEAFF. The CDR3 bases are TGCGCCAGCAGCCAAGATCGGGGAACAATGAACACTGAAGCTTTCTTT.

This chain links TRBV27 with TRBJ1-5; unclear D gene. Germline CDR1 reads MNHEY; CDR2 reads SMNVEV (reference sequence). Trimming removed 2 bases at V and 0 bases at J, with 14 bases between. The CDR3 is 17 residues long. CDR3 sequence (DNA): TGTGCCAGCAGTTTAAACTCCCCGATTCATAGCAATCAGCCCCAGCATTTT. The encoded protein is CASSLNSPIHSNQPQHF.

The chain combines TRBV28 with TRBJ1-4; 9 bases agree with TRBD1. The CDR3 sequence is 14 residues long. Germline assignment: CDR1 MDHEN and CDR2 SYDVKM. The trim removed 4 bases at V and 5 bases at J, leaving 2 bases unmatched. CDR3 sequence: CASSSGTGNEKLFF. CDR3 DNA sequence: TGTGCCAGCAGTTCCGGGACAGGGAATGAAAAACTGTTTTTT.

The CDR3 sequence is CASSFTSELGSTEAFF. The CDR3 DNA follows: TGTGCCAGCAGTTTTACATCGGAACTCGGGTCCACTGAAGCTTTCTTT. The chain joins TRBV28 to TRBJ1-1; D gene uncertain. Germline CDR1 MDHEN, CDR2 SYDVKM. Trimming left V 3 bases short and J 4 bases short, with 18 bases between. CDR3 size: 16 residues.

This clone was detected only a few times. The CDR3: CASSFQDPYGYTF. For the CDR3, the DNA is TGTGCCAGCAGTTTTCAGGATCCCTATGGCTACACCTTC. The V and J genes are TRBV28 and TRBJ1-2; D is undetermined. Trimming removed 3 bases at V and 4 bases at J, with 9 bases between. Germline V gives CDR1 MDHEN, CDR2 SYDVKM. CDR3 length equals 13 residues.

CDR3 sequence reads: CASSYYSSPHAEAFF. Written as DNA, the CDR3 is TGTGCCAGCAGTTACTATTCGAGTCCGCACGCTGAAGCTTTCTTT. The J gene is TRBJ1-1, the V gene TRBV6-7, with unresolved D. TRBV6-7 is designated an ORF whose function remains uncertain. The CDR3 sequence is 15 residues long. V was clipped by 1 base and J by 6 bases, with 15 bases between them.

This clone was detected only once. DNA of the CDR3: TGTGCCAGCAATGGAGGACGGCCCACAACTAATGAAAAACTGTTTTTT. This translates into CASNGGRPTTNEKLFF. The rearrangement uses TRBV5-6 and TRBJ1-4, with D unclear. The germline V gene encodes CDR1 SGHDT and CDR2 YYEEEE. This CDR3 spans 16 amino acids. V lost 6 bases, J lost 0 bases, and 15 bases lay in between.

This clone was seen only a few times. The chain couples TRBV7-3 to TRBJ2-1; TRBD2 matches at 11 bases. Per germline, CDR1 SGHTA and CDR2 FQGTGA. V lost 4 bases, J lost 0 bases, and 2 bases stayed unmatched. This CDR3 contains 16 residues. In DNA form, the CDR3 reads TGTGCCAGCAGCTCGGGACTAGCGGACTCCTACAATGAGCAGTTCTTC. It is translated as CASSSGLADSYNEQFF.

The chain employs TRBV6-5 and TRBJ2-7; D ambiguous. The ends were cut back, 7 bases at V and 1 base at J, with 11 bases in the middle. Germline CDR1 MNHEY, CDR2 SVGAGI. The CDR3 is made up of 13 amino acids. The CDR3 sequence: CASNDSSSYEQYF. DNA of the CDR3: TGTGCCAGCAACGACTCCTCTTCCTACGAGCAGTACTTC.

This clone has only one observation. The chain is built from TRBV6-1 and TRBJ1-2; the match to TRBD1 covers 9 bases. The CDR3 is made up of 16 amino acids. V dropped 1 base and J dropped 4; count of bases not matched to a gene: 7. Germline V gene lookup returns CDR1 MNHNS and CDR2 SASEGT. The CDR3 nucleotides read TGTGCCAGCAGTGAAGAGGGGACAGGGAAGATCTATGGCTACACCTTC. It codes for CASSEEGTGKIYGYTF.

The V and J genes are TRBV6-5 and TRBJ1-4, with D uncertain. V lost 2 bases to trimming and J lost 0 bases, with 10 bases between them. The CDR3 extends over 16 amino acids. Germline V CDR1 and CDR2: MNHEY, SVGAGI. CDR3 nucleotides: TGTGCCAGCAGTTACAGCGGAGTGGCAACTAATGAAAAACTGTTTTTT. Amino acids: CASSYSGVATNEKLFF.

The chain couples TRBV29-1 to TRBJ1-1; 8 nucleotides align to TRBD1. Trimming took 1 base from V and 5 from J; bases not matched to a gene: 12. There are 16 residues in the CDR3. Germline V CDR1 and CDR2: SQVTM, ANQGSEA. CDR3 sequence: CSVEVDIYRGYTEAFF. In DNA form, the CDR3 reads TGCAGCGTTGAAGTCGACATCTACAGGGGGTATACTGAAGCTTTCTTT.

This sequence joins TRBV5-5 and TRBJ2-1; TRBD1 aligns across 8 bases. This CDR3 is built from 16 residues. Germline assignment: CDR1 SGHKS and CDR2 YYEKEE (reference sequence). V shed 3 bases, J shed 3 bases, and the junction held 8 bases outside the gene matches. The CDR3 DNA sequence: TGTGCCAGCAGCTATGAGACAGGGGCGCACTACAATGAGCAGTTCTTC. Translated: CASSYETGAHYNEQFF. Full variable domain (missing parts from reference TRBV5-5 and TRBJ2-1): DAGVTQSPTHLIKTRGQQVTLRCSPISGHKSVSWYQQVLGQGPQFIFQYYEKEERGRGNFPDRFSARQFPNYSSELNVNALLLGDSALYLCASSYETGAHYNEQFFGPGTRLTVL.

This clone has more than one count but fewer than ten. The V and J genes are TRBV7-9 and TRBJ2-1, with 9 bases aligning to TRBD1. The V segment lost 5 bases and the J segment 4 bases; nucleotides outside the gene matches: 9. CDR3 length: 16 residues. CDR1 is SEHNR and CDR2 is FQNEAQ in the germline V gene (reference sequence). The CDR3 protein is CASSQGQGEPYNEQFF. The CDR3 DNA is TGTGCCAGCAGCCAGGGACAGGGAGAACCTTACAATGAGCAGTTCTTC.

The chain employs TRBV6-5 and TRBJ2-7; 7 nucleotides agree with TRBD2. In germline, CDR1 is MNHEY, CDR2 SVGAGI. The CDR3 spans 14 residues. The J segment lost 2 bases and the V segment lost 6 bases, leaving 7 bases of the junction unmatched. The CDR3 nucleotides read TGTGCCAGCAGCCAGAGCGGGGAACCCTACGAGCAGTACTTC. Residues: CASSQSGEPYEQYF.

Only a few counts were recorded for this clone. V gene TRBV7-7 combines with J gene TRBJ2-3, with 9 nucleotides matching TRBD2. CDR1 and CDR2 (germline): SSHAT, FNYEAQ (reference sequence). V trimming: 7 bases; J trimming: 0 bases; junction bases outside the gene matches: 17. This CDR3 contains 19 residues. The CDR3 sequence is CASTAVERGAYSSTDTQYF. In DNA form, the CDR3 reads TGTGCCAGCACCGCGGTAGAGCGGGGGGCCTACTCTAGCACAGATACGCAGTATTTT.

Concerning this clone: The sample holds other DNA sequences that translate to the same CDR3. The chain employs TRBV7-8 and TRBJ1-6; no clear D. From germline, CDR1 is SGHVS and CDR2 FQNEAQ. The CDR3 has 12 residues. V lost 6 bases and J 13 bases, leaving 13 bases between the germline ends. The CDR3 spells CASSKEGSPLHF. The CDR3 region has the DNA TGTGCCAGCAGTAAAGAGGGATCCCCCCTCCACTTT.

The chain recombines TRBV29-1 with TRBJ1-2, with 8 bases aligning to TRBD1. V was pared by 0 bases and J by 4 bases, with 4 bases of the junction left unmatched. Germline loops: CDR1 SQVTM, CDR2 ANQGSEA. The CDR3 sequence is 14 residues long. The CDR3 loop reads CSVEDLDRGYGYTF. The DNA for the CDR3 is TGCAGCGTTGAAGATCTTGACAGGGGCTATGGCTACACCTTC.